What follows is one T cell receptor (beta chain) and its context. The sample belongs to a study of blood T cells in healthy people across ages. This CDR3 region has 16 residues. Trimming stripped 0 bases from V and 4 bases from J, with 16 bases between. CDR1 is SGHDT, CDR2 YYEEEE, per germline. The use of a sample-barcoded 5' primer and a J-beta primer mix characterized a second PCR of about 7 to 12 cycles. TCRdb re-derived calls from the 5' RACE reads in MiXCR, one entry per CDR3 protein. The top ten hold roughly 10% of the sample, which has 900,000 to 950,000 distinct CDR3 sequences, about 27% seen once. These data were also filed under a second study, of T cells of mothers and their children.

Sequencing was done on a sample of blood. V is TRBV5-6 and J is TRBJ2-5; TRBD2 might be the D (5 bases). The TCR sequence derives from a woman between 40 and 50 years old in good health. In nucleotides, the CDR3 is TGTGCCAGCAGCTTGGCCAACCGGGGTTGGCGAGAGACCCAGTACTTC. Encoded protein: CASSLANRGWRETQYF.